This record concerns one TCR beta chain sequence. Just one base apart from a much larger clone, this may be a read error. These data belong to a study of blood T cells in healthy people across ages. Study-wide context: Template-switching capture recovered about one barcoded beta molecule per two T cells.

Next came a second PCR, run for about 7 to 12 cycles, which used a sample-barcoded 5' primer along with a J-beta primer mix. MiXCR, applied by TCRdb to the 5' RACE reads, yields one record per CDR3 protein. The table records approximately 900,000 distinct CDR3 sequences, about 29% of them present only once. The sample was also linked to a second study, of T cells of mothers and their children. That study adds: Every microgram of extracted RNA entered cDNA synthesis, around 1.6 ug per 15 ul. Mothers gave over 8 million TCR beta CDR3 reads each, and children some 3 million each.

This TCR came from a woman in her thirties or forties in good health. Sequenced material: blood.

CDR3 region: CASSLLAGPYNEQSF. CDR3 bases: TGTGCCAGCAGTTTACTAGCGGGGCCCTACAATGAGCAGTCCTTC. J is TRBJ2-1 and V is TRBV12-3 or TRBV12-4, with 9 bases lining up with TRBD2. The CDR3 is made up of 15 amino acids.